This T cell receptor beta chain is drawn from a study of blood T cell repertoires in COVID-19. Across the study: Samples came from the United States, Italy and Spain, spanning acute and convalescent COVID-19.

Per the study methods: Scientists estimated how many nucleated cells there were by amplifying reference gene primers. Profiled with immunoSEQ multiplex PCR; TCRdb holds only in-frame clones, not every one. The DNA gave D and trimming, while V, J and clone size come from that table. In the table there are about 60,000 clones, just over 85% of which are singletons. Germline assignment: CDR1 SGDLS and CDR2 YYNGEE. The CDR3 loop spans 14 amino acids. V was clipped by 3 bases and J by 10 bases; unmatched bases: 9. This TCR came from an elderly woman with active COVID-19. The J gene is TRBJ1-4, the V gene TRBV9; 7 bases match TRBD1. The sequenced sample was peripheral blood. In DNA, the CDR3 is TGTGCCAGCAGCGCGACAGGGAGAGCCGGAAAACTGTTTTTT. It encodes CASSATGRAGKLFF.